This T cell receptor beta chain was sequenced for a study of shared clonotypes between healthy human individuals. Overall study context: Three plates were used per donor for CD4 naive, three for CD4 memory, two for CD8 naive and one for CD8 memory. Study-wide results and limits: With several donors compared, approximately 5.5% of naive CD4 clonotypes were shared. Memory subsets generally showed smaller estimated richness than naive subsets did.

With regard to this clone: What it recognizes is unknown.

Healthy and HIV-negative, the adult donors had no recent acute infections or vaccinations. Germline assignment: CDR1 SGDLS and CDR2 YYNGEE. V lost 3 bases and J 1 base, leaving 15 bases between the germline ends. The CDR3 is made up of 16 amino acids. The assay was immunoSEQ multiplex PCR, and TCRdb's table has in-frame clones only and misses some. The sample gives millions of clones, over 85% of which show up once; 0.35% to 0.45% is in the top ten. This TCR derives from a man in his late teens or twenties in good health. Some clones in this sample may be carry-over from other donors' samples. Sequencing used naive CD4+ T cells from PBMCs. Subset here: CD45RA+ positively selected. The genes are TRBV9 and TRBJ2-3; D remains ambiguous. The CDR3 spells CASSAYLGDRTDTQYF. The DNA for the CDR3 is TGTGCCAGCAGCGCTTACTTAGGAGACCGCACAGATACGCAGTATTTT.